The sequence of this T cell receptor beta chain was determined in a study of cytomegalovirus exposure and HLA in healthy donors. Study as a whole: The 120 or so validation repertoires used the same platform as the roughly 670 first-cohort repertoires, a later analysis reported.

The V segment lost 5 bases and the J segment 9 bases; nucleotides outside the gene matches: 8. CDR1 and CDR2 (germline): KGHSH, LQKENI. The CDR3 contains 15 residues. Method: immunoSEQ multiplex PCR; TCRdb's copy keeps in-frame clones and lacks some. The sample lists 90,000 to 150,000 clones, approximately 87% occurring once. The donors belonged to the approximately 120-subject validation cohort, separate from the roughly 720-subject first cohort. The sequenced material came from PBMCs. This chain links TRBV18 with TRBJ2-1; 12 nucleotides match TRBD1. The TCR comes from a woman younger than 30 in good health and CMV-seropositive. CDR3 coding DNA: TGTGCCAGCTCAGTCACCGGGACAGGGGGCAGTGAGCAGTTCTTC. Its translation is CASSVTGTGGSEQFF. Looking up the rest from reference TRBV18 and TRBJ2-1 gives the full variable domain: NAGVMQNPRHLVRRRGQEARLRCSPMKGHSHVYWYRQLPEEGLKFMVYLQKENIIDESGMPKERFSAEFPKEGPSILRIQQVVRGDSAAYFCASSVTGTGGSEQFFGPGTRLTVL.